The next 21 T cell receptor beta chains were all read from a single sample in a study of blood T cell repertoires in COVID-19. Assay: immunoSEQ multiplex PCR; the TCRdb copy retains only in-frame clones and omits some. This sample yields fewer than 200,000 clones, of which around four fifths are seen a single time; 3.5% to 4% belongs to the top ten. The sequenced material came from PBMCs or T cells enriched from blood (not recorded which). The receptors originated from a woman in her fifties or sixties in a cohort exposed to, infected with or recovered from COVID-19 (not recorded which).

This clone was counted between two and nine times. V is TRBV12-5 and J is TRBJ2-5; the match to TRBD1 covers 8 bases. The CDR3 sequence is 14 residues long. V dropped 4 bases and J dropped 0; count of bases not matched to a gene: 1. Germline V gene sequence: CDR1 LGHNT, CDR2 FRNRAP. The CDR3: CASGSGQDQETQYF. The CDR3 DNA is TGTGCTAGTGGTTCGGGACAGGACCAAGAGACCCAGTACTTC.

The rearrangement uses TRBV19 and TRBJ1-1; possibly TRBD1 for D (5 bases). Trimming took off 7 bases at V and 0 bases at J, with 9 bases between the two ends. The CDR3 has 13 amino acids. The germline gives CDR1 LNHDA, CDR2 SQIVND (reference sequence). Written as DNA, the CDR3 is TGTGCCAGTATTAGACAGCTGAACACTGAAGCTTTCTTT. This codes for CASIRQLNTEAFF.

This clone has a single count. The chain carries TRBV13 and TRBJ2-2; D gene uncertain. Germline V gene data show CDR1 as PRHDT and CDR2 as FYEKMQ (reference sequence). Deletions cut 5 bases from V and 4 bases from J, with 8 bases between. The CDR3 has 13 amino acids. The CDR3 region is CASSPEFTGELFF. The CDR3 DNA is TGTGCCAGCAGCCCCGAGTTCACCGGGGAGCTGTTTTTT.

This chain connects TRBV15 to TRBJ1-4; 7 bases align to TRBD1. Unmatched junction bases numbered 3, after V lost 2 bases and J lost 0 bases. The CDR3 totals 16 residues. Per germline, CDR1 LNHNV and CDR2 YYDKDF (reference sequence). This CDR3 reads CATSRSRGATNEKLFF. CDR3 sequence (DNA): TGTGCCACCAGCAGATCCAGGGGGGCAACTAATGAAAAACTGTTTTTT.

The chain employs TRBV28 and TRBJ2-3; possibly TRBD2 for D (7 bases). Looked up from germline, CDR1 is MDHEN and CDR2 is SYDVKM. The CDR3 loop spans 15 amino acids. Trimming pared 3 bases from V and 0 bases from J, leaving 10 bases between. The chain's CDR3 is CASSLGGLSTDTQYF. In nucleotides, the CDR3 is TGTGCCAGCAGTTTGGGGGGGCTTAGCACAGATACGCAGTATTTT.

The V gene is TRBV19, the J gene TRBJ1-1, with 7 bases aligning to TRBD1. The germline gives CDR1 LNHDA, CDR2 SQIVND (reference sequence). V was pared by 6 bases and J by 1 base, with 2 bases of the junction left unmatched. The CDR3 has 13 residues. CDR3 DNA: TGTGCCAGTAGGGGGACAGCGAACACTGAAGCTTTCTTT. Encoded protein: CASRGTANTEAFF.

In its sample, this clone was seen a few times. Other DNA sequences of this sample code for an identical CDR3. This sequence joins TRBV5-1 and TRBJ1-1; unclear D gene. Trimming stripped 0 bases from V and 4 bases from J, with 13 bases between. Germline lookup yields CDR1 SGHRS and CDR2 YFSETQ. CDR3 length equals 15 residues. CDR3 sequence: CASSLVPGSGTEAFF. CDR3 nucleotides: TGCGCCAGCAGCTTGGTTCCGGGAAGTGGCACTGAAGCTTTCTTT.

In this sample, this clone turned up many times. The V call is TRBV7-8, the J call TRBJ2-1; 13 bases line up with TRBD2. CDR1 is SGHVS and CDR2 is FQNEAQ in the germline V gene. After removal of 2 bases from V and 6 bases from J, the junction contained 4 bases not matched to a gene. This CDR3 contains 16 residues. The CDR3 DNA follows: TGTGCCAGCAGCTTATCGGGACTAGCGGGACCCAATGAGCAGTTCTTC. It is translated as CASSLSGLAGPNEQFF.

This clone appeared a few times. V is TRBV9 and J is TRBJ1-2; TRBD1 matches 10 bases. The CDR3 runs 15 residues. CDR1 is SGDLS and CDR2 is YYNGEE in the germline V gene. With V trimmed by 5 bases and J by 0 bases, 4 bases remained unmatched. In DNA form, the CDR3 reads TGTGCCAGCAGAAATGGACAGGGGGCTAACTATGGCTACACCTTC. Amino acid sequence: CASRNGQGANYGYTF. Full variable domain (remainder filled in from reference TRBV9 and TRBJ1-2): DSGVTQTPKHLITATGQRVTLRCSPRSGDLSVYWYQQSLDQGLQFLIQYYNGEERAKGNILERFSAQQFPDLHSELNLSSLELGDSALYFCASRNGQGANYGYTFGSGTRLTVV.

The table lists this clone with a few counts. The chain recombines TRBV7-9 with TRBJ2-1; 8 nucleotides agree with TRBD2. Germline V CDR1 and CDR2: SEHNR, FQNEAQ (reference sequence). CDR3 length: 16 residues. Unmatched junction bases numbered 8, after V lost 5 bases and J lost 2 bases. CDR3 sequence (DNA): TGTGCCAGCAGCCCCGGTAGCGGGGCGACCTACAATGAGCAGTTCTTC. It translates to CASSPGSGATYNEQFF. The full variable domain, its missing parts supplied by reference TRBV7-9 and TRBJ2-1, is DTGVSQNPRHKITKRGQNVTFRCDPISEHNRLYWYRQTLGQGPEFLTYFQNEAQLEKSRLLSDRFSAERPKGSFSTLEIQRTEQGDSAMYLCASSPGSGATYNEQFFGPGTRLTVL.

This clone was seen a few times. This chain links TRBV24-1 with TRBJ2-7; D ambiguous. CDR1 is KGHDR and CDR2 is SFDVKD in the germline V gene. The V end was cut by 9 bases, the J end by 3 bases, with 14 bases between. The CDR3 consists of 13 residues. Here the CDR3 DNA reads TGTGCCACCCCTCTAACCCCACTCTACGAGCAGTACTTC. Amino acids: CATPLTPLYEQYF.

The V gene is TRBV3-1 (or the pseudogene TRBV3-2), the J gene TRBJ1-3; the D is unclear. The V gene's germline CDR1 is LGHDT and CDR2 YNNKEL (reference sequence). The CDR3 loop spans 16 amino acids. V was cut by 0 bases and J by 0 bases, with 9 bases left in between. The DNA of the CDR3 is TGTGCCAGCAGCCAAGATCCCTCTTACTCTGGAAACACCATATATTTT. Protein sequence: CASSQDPSYSGNTIYF.

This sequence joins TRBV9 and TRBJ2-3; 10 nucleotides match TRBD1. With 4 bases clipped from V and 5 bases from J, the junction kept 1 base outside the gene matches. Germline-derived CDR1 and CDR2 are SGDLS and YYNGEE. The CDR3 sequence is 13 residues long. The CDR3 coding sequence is TGTGCCAGCAGCCGGACAGGGGGAGATACGCAGTATTTT. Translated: CASSRTGGDTQYF.

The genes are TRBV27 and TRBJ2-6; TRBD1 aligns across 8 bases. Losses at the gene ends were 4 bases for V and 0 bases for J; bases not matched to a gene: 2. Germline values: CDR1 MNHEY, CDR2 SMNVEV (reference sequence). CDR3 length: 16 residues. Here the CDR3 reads CASSWTGRSGANVLTF. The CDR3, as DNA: TGTGCCAGCAGTTGGACAGGGCGCTCTGGGGCCAACGTCCTGACTTTC.

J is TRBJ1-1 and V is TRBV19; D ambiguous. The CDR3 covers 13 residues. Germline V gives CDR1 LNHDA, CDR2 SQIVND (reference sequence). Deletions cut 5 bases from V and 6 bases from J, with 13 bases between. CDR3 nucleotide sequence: TGTGCCAGTAGTGGTTTGAGTTTCGCTGAAGCTTTCTTT. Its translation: CASSGLSFAEAFF.

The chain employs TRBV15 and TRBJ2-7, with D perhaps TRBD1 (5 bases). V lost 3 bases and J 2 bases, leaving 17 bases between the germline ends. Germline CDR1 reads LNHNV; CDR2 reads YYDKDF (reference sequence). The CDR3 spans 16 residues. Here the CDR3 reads CATSSLPPGLAYEQYF. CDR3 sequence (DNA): TGTGCCACCAGCAGTCTTCCTCCAGGGTTGGCCTACGAGCAGTACTTC.

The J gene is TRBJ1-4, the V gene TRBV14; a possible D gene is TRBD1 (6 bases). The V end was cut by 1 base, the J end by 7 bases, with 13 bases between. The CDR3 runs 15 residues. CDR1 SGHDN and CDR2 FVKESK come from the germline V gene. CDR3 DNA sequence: TGTGCCAGCAGCCAAGTCGGGGGGGCAAGTGAAAAACTGTTTTTT. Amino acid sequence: CASSQVGGASEKLFF.

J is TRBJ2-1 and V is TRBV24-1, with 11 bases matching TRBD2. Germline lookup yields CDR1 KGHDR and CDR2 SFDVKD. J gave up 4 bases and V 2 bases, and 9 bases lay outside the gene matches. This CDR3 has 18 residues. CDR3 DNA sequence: TGTGCCACCAGTGATTCCAGGGACGGGACTAGCGGATACAATGAGCAGTTCTTC. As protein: CATSDSRDGTSGYNEQFF.

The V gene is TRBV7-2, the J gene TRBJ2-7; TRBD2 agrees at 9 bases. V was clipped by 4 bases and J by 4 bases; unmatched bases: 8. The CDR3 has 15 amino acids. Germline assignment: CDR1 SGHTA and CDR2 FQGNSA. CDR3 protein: CASSSVGGGEYEQYF. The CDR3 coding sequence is TGTGCCAGCAGCTCCGTAGGCGGGGGGGAATACGAGCAGTACTTC.

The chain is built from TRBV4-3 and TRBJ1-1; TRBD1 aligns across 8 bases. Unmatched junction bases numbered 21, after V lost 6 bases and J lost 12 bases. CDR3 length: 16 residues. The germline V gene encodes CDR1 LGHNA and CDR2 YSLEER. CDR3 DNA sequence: TGCGCCAGCAGTCGAGACCCGACAGGGGAAGACCGAATCACTTTCTTT. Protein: CASSRDPTGEDRITFF.

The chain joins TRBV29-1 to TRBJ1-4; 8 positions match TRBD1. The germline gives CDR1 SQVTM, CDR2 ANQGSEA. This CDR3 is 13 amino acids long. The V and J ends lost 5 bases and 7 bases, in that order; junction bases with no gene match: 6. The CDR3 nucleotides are TGCAGCGTTTCAGACAGGGGAGGTGAAAAACTGTTTTTT. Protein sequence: CSVSDRGGEKLFF.